The 15 T cell receptor beta chains listed next were all sequenced from one sample in a study of blood T cells in healthy people across ages. Primed by a sample-barcoded 5' primer and a J-beta primer mix, a second PCR proceeded for about 6 to 12 cycles. Via MiXCR, TCRdb re-called the 5' RACE reads, giving one row per CDR3 protein. In the table there are some 1.4 million distinct CDR3 sequences, 40% to 50% of which are singletons. Material: blood. These receptor sequences come from a woman under 30 in good health.

V and J are TRBV12-3 or TRBV12-4 and TRBJ2-7; TRBD2 aligns across 14 bases. With 4 bases clipped from V and 9 bases from J, the junction kept 5 bases outside the gene matches. The CDR3 has 14 amino acids. The CDR3 DNA follows: TGTGCCAGCAGTTCCAGACTAGCGGGGGGGATGCAGTACTTC. Residues: CASSSRLAGGMQYF.

The rearrangement links TRBV28 to TRBJ1-5, with D unresolved. The V gene's germline CDR1 is MDHEN and CDR2 SYDVKM. CDR3 length equals 13 residues. Deletions cut 3 bases from V and 7 bases from J, with 10 bases between. DNA of the CDR3: TGTGCCAGCAGTTTGCCAGTTAGGCAGCCCCAGCATTTT. Its translation: CASSLPVRQPQHF. Full variable domain (remainder filled in from reference TRBV28 and TRBJ1-5): DVKVTQSSRYLVKRTGEKVFLECVQDMDHENMFWYRQDPGLGLRLIYFSYDVKMKEKGDIPEGYSVSREKKERFSLILESASTNQTSMYLCASSLPVRQPQHFGDGTRLSIL.

This rearrangement joins TRBV12-3 or TRBV12-4 to TRBJ1-5; tentative D call: TRBD1 (6 bases). The CDR3 contains 15 residues. Trimming cost V 5 bases and J 3 bases, with 14 bases left between them. The CDR3 spells CASSPYGTINQPQHF. In DNA, the CDR3 is TGTGCCAGCAGTCCGTACGGGACAATCAATCAGCCCCAGCATTTT.

This clonotype was seen at least ten times. The chain links TRBV18 to TRBJ2-5; 11 positions agree with TRBD2. The CDR3 covers 15 residues. Trimming cost V 4 bases and J 1 base; bases outside gene matches: 2. Germline V gene lookup returns CDR1 KGHSH and CDR2 LQKENI. The CDR3 region has the DNA TGTGCCAGCTCACGAGGACTAGCGGGCCAAGAGACCCAGTACTTC. Amino acids: CASSRGLAGQETQYF.

This clonotype was counted only a few times. V and J are TRBV2 and TRBJ2-7; maybe TRBD2 (6 bases). Germline-derived CDR1 and CDR2 are SNHLY and FYNNEI. This CDR3 is built from 14 residues. V was shortened by 6 bases and J by 2 bases, with 14 bases between the two germline ends. This CDR3 is CASREGDSPYEQYF. CDR3 coding DNA: TGTGCCAGCAGGGAGGGCGACAGCCCCTACGAGCAGTACTTC.

The chain joins TRBV28 to TRBJ1-6; no clear D. The CDR3 covers 15 residues. Germline values: CDR1 MDHEN, CDR2 SYDVKM. V was pared by 7 bases and J by 0 bases, with 10 bases between. As DNA, the CDR3 is TGTGCCAGCACAGAAACAAGCTCCTATAATTCACCCCTCCACTTT. It encodes CASTETSSYNSPLHF.

This clonotype was counted a few times. The chain has TRBV3-1 and TRBJ2-7; 8 bases match TRBD2. The CDR3 is 16 amino acids. Germline V lookup: CDR1 LGHDT, CDR2 YNNKEL (reference sequence). Trimming at V came to 2 bases and at J to 4 bases, leaving 10 bases not matched to a gene. The CDR3 DNA sequence: TGTGCCAGCAGCCAAAATACGGGACTAGGAAGGTACGAGCAGTACTTC. As protein: CASSQNTGLGRYEQYF.

This clonotype was found a few times. The V gene is TRBV5-1, the J gene TRBJ2-1, with 7 positions matching TRBD1. This CDR3 has 16 residues. J lost 5 bases, V lost 3 bases, and 11 bases had no gene match. From germline, CDR1 is SGHRS and CDR2 YFSETQ. CDR3 sequence reads: CASSWPGGFEHNEQFF. Written as DNA, the CDR3 is TGCGCCAGCAGCTGGCCAGGGGGATTTGAGCACAATGAGCAGTTCTTC.

The chain employs TRBV9 and TRBJ1-5; D call uncertain. Trimming shortened V by 4 bases and J by 1 base, and 12 bases separated the two germline ends. The CDR3 consists of 15 residues. The germline V gene has CDR1 SGDLS and CDR2 YYNGEE. CDR3 in amino acids: CASSPARSSNQPQHF. For the CDR3, the DNA is TGTGCCAGCAGCCCCGCGAGGAGCAGCAATCAGCCCCAGCATTTT.

V usage is TRBV5-1 and J usage is TRBJ1-1; D is unclear. The germline CDR1 and CDR2 sequences are SGHRS and YFSETQ. This CDR3 has 14 amino acids. V was cut by 0 bases and J by 5 bases, with 11 bases left in between. CDR3 sequence (DNA): TGCGCCAGCAGCTTGGGGCAGGTGGAAACTGAAGCTTTCTTT. Translated, it gives CASSLGQVETEAFF.

The rearrangement joins TRBV18 to TRBJ2-7; 8 nucleotides align to TRBD2. The V and J ends lost 0 bases and 7 bases, in that order; junction bases with no gene match: 8. Germline V gives CDR1 KGHSH, CDR2 LQKENI. This CDR3 comprises 15 residues. The CDR3 DNA sequence: TGTGCCAGCTCACCACCGAACGGGGGGGGCAATGAGCAGTACTTC. This sequence encodes CASSPPNGGGNEQYF.

CDR3 in DNA: TGTGCCAGCAGTTCCGGGGGGGACAGAAGCAACTATGGCTACACCTTC. It yields the protein CASSSGGDRSNYGYTF. The rearrangement links TRBV6-5 to TRBJ1-2; 7 bases align to TRBD1. The J segment lost 2 bases and the V segment lost 4 bases, leaving 10 bases of the junction unmatched. Germline V lookup: CDR1 MNHEY, CDR2 SVGAGI. This CDR3 has 16 residues.

This chain links TRBV15 with TRBJ2-4; 12 positions match TRBD2. CDR3 length equals 18 residues. V gave up 4 bases and J gave up 2 bases; unmatched junction bases: 9. Germline V lookup: CDR1 LNHNV, CDR2 YYDKDF (reference sequence). CDR3 coding DNA: TGTGCCACCAGCAAAGGCTCTAGCGGGGGGGCCACCAAAAACATTCAGTACTTC. Translating it yields CATSKGSSGGATKNIQYF.

The chain has TRBV18 and TRBJ1-1; D is ambiguous. CDR3 size: 14 residues. Trimming left V 3 bases short and J 4 bases short, with 12 bases between. Germline lookup yields CDR1 KGHSH and CDR2 LQKENI. DNA for the CDR3: TGTGCCAGCTCACCGAATGGGGTAGGCACTGAAGCTTTCTTT. Encoded protein: CASSPNGVGTEAFF.

Comment on this clonotype: At one end, the junction sequence differs from germline, possibly due to a read error. CDR3 sequence: CASNLRMNEQFF. As DNA, the CDR3 is TGTGCCAGCAACTTACGGATGAATGAGCAGTTCTTC. This chain uses TRBV13 with TRBJ2-1; D gene unclear. Germline CDR1 is PRHDT and CDR2 is FYEKMQ (reference sequence). The length of the CDR3 is 12 residues.